The TCR beta chain described here comes from a study of PD-1 blockade in classical Hodgkin lymphoma. The study, taken as a whole, reports: When set against healthy donors, newly diagnosed patients were reported to show lower baseline TCR diversity. What caused the repertoire differences, perhaps disease activity or prior therapy, remains undefined.

This sample's time point: newly diagnosed, previously untreated cHL patient sample. Purification of CD4+ T cells from thawed PBMCs was performed via magnetic negative selection. Serving as comparison were PBMCs from newly diagnosed, untreated classical Hodgkin lymphoma, which were sequenced alongside the relapsed/refractory trial patients. This clone was recorded only once. Its antigen is currently unknown. The sample contains more than one DNA sequence encoding this CDR3. The CDR3 spans 14 residues. Per the germline V gene, CDR1 is SEHNR and CDR2 is FQNEAQ (reference sequence). V was shortened by 5 bases and J by 0 bases, with 8 bases between the two germline ends. Method: immunoSEQ multiplex PCR; TCRdb's copy keeps in-frame clones and lacks some. The sample lists roughly 31,000 clones; about 89% were seen once.

This sequence originates from a human donor with classical Hodgkin lymphoma. The chain is built from TRBV7-9 and TRBJ1-3; D is unresolved. The sequenced sample consisted of CD4+ T cells from blood. Here the CDR3 reads CASSPRSSGNTIYF. The CDR3 DNA is TGTGCCAGCAGCCCCAGGAGCTCTGGAAACACCATATATTTT.